The clone carrying this TCR beta chain was detected many times. The data derive from a study of T-cell memory formation after mild COVID-19. TCRdb independently ran MiXCR on the 5' RACE reads; one entry per CDR3 protein. The sample consists of more than 450,000 distinct CDR3 sequences, more than 15% of them appearing once. The CDR3 is made up of 11 amino acids. V was clipped by 7 bases and J by 4 bases, with 10 bases between them. Germline V gene sequence: CDR1 SQVTM, CDR2 ANQGSEA. This clonotype was obtained from an adult woman who had mild COVID-19 (a few samples of this study predate the infection). Cell type and time point are not known. V is TRBV29-1 and J is TRBJ2-5; no firm D call. The sequencing sample was made of PBMCs or a T cell subset sorted from them (not recorded which). The CDR3 nucleotides read TGCAGCGGGAAGATGGGAGAGACCCAGTACTTC. Amino acids: CSGKMGETQYF.